A single sample is the source of the 19 T cell receptor beta chains below, sequenced in a study of OX40 agonist ivuxolimab in advanced cancers. Assay: immunoSEQ multiplex PCR; the TCRdb copy retains only in-frame clones and omits some. Found here are some 91,000 clones, more than 75% of them singletons; the top ten hold about 4%. Sequenced here: CD4+ or CD8+ T cells sorted from blood, sampled in a trial of the OX40 agonist ivuxolimab. Receptors originate from an adult with an advanced solid tumor such as melanoma, head and neck, liver or kidney cancer.

The chain combines TRBV18 with TRBJ2-7, with no clear D. Trimming shortened V by 3 bases and J by 3 bases, and 9 bases separated the two germline ends. The germline gives CDR1 KGHSH, CDR2 LQKENI. There are 13 residues in the CDR3. The CDR3 is CASSPNGLYEQYF. The CDR3 DNA is TGTGCCAGCTCACCGAACGGCCTCTACGAGCAGTACTTC. Full variable domain (rest looked up from reference TRBV18 and TRBJ2-7): NAGVMQNPRHLVRRRGQEARLRCSPMKGHSHVYWYRQLPEEGLKFMVYLQKENIIDESGMPKERFSAEFPKEGPSILRIQQVVRGDSAAYFCASSPNGLYEQYFGPGTRLTVT.

The chain is built from TRBV5-1 and TRBJ2-3, with no clear D. V was shortened by 5 bases and J by 5 bases, with 15 bases between the two germline ends. The CDR3 runs to 14 residues. Germline CDR1 SGHRS, CDR2 YFSETQ. This chain's CDR3 is CASRVGFTGDTQYF. CDR3 bases: TGCGCCAGCAGGGTAGGGTTCACGGGAGATACGCAGTATTTT.

The V and J genes are TRBV28 and TRBJ1-2; 9 positions agree with TRBD1. Trimming at V came to 7 bases and at J to 6 bases, leaving 6 bases not matched to a gene. From germline, CDR1 is MDHEN and CDR2 SYDVKM. The CDR3 spans 13 residues. The CDR3 region has the DNA TGTGCCAGCACCCCACAGGGGGCGGATGGCTACACCTTC. Translating gives CASTPQGADGYTF.

V gene TRBV5-1 combines with J gene TRBJ2-1, with TRBD2 identical over 7 bases. The CDR3 is 13 residues long. Germline CDR1 and CDR2: SGHRS and YFSETQ. V lost 0 bases and J lost 15; bases outside the gene matches: 9. This CDR3 is CASSLDLAEVPFF. The CDR3 DNA reads TGCGCCAGCAGCTTGGATCTAGCGGAGGTTCCGTTCTTC.

This clone was detected a few times. The rearrangement uses TRBV7-8 and TRBJ2-3; D is unclear. This CDR3 is 15 amino acids long. CDR1 and CDR2 (germline): SGHVS, FQNEAQ. V lost 7 bases and J 0 bases, leaving 14 bases between the germline ends. CDR3 nucleotide sequence: TGTGCCAGCACCCCTTTGGCCATTAGCACAGATACGCAGTATTTT. It specifies CASTPLAISTDTQYF. Based on the CDR3 plus reference TRBV7-8 and TRBJ2-3, the full variable domain is GAGVSQSPRYKVAKRGQDVALRCDPISGHVSLFWYQQALGQGPEFLTYFQNEAQLDKSGLPSDRFFAERPEGSVSTLKIQRTQQEDSAVYLCASTPLAISTDTQYFGPGTRLTVL.

The chain carries TRBV19 and TRBJ1-2; TRBD1 aligns across 7 bases. Germline values: CDR1 LNHDA, CDR2 SQIVND (reference sequence). Trimming at V came to 6 bases and at J to 8 bases, leaving 12 bases not matched to a gene. The CDR3 is 14 amino acids. CDR3 amino acids: CASRIDRDSGGYTF. DNA of the CDR3: TGTGCCAGTAGGATCGACAGGGATTCGGGCGGCTACACCTTC.

J is TRBJ2-5 and V is TRBV20-1; TRBD1 might be the D (5 bases). CDR3 length: 11 amino acids. V lost 2 bases and J lost 4, with 5 bases in between. Germline values: CDR1 DFQATT, CDR2 SNEGSKA (reference sequence). As DNA, the CDR3 is TGCAGTGCTAGACAGGGAGAGACCCAGTACTTC. Translating gives CSARQGETQYF.

The chain carries TRBV7-2 and TRBJ2-3, with a possible D match to TRBD1 (5 bases). Deletions cut 3 bases from V and 2 bases from J, with 12 bases between. Looked up from germline, CDR1 is SGHTA and CDR2 is FQGNSA. The CDR3 totals 15 residues. The CDR3, as DNA: TGTGCCAGCAGCTTGGGCAGGGATTTCACAGATACGCAGTATTTT. Its protein product is CASSLGRDFTDTQYF.

This clone has a handful of counts. J is TRBJ2-2 and V is TRBV27; D not certain. V was pared by 6 bases and J by 5 bases, with 4 bases between. Per germline, CDR1 MNHEY and CDR2 SMNVEV (reference sequence). This CDR3 has 11 amino acids. Written as DNA, the CDR3 is TGTGCCAGCAGGGGAACCGGGGAGCTGTTTTTT. This translates into CASRGTGELFF.

The DNA of the CDR3 is TGCGCCAGCAGTGAGTCCGGGGCCCCTAAAGGCTACACCTTC. This codes for CASSESGAPKGYTF. The J gene is TRBJ1-2, the V gene TRBV10-1; the D gene is possibly TRBD1 (5 bases). Trimming took off 0 bases at V and 8 bases at J, with 13 bases between the two ends. The germline CDR1 and CDR2 sequences are WNHNN and SYGVQD (reference sequence). The CDR3 covers 14 residues.

This chain uses TRBV7-8 with TRBJ1-1; no reliable D call. The CDR3 is 14 amino acids. V was cut by 1 base and J by 5 bases, with 11 bases left in between. Germline values: CDR1 SGHVS, CDR2 FQNEAQ. The CDR3 here is CASSLGGMVTEAFF. In nucleotides, the CDR3 is TGTGCCAGCAGCTTAGGAGGGATGGTTACTGAAGCTTTCTTT.

This chain links TRBV6-1 with TRBJ2-1; D remains unclear. Germline assignment: CDR1 MNHNS and CDR2 SASEGT. The CDR3 sequence is 13 residues long. V lost 2 bases and J 4 bases, leaving 6 bases between the germline ends. The CDR3 DNA follows: TGTGCCAGCAGTGAAATCACTTACAATGAGCAGTTCTTC. Protein: CASSEITYNEQFF.

The CDR3 DNA reads as TGTGCCAGCAGCGCCAGCGGCAATGAGCAGTTCTTC. It encodes CASSASGNEQFF. The chain recombines TRBV5-4 with TRBJ2-1; weak D call: TRBD2 (5 bases). V was trimmed by 4 bases and J by 6 bases, leaving 8 bases between them. Per the germline V gene, CDR1 is SGHNT and CDR2 is YYREEE (reference sequence). This CDR3 is built from 12 residues. The whole variable domain, filled in from reference TRBV5-4 and TRBJ2-1, reads ETGVTQSPTHLIKTRGQQVTLRCSSQSGHNTVSWYQQALGQGPQFIFQYYREEENGRGNFPPRFSGLQFPNYSSELNVNALELDDSALYLCASSASGNEQFFGPGTRLTVL.

The gene calls are TRBV7-3 and TRBJ2-2; 13 bases line up with TRBD2. The germline V gene encodes CDR1 SGHTA and CDR2 FQGTGA. With 5 bases clipped from V and 6 bases from J, the junction kept 3 bases outside the gene matches. CDR3 length: 15 amino acids. CDR3 amino acids: CASSLGLAGAGELFF. CDR3 in DNA: TGTGCCAGCAGCCTTGGACTAGCGGGGGCCGGGGAGCTGTTTTTT.

This clone was seen once. V usage is TRBV12-2 and J usage is TRBJ2-5; TRBD2, as called in the table, went unchecked against the DNA. TRBV12-2 is a documented pseudogene. This CDR3 is built from 17 residues. The CDR3: CASRFSLTPRRIETQYF. CDR3 nucleotides: TGTGCAAGTCGCTTTTCCTTGACCCCCCGGAGGATAGAGACCCAGTACTTC.

The gene calls are TRBV7-9 and TRBJ2-2; D call uncertain. Per the germline V gene, CDR1 is SEHNR and CDR2 is FQNEAQ (reference sequence). The CDR3 contains 14 residues. V lost 2 bases, J lost 3 bases, and 7 bases lay in between. DNA of the CDR3: TGTGCCAGCAGCTTACACAGCGACACCGGGGAGCTGTTTTTT. Its translation: CASSLHSDTGELFF.

CDR3 sequence reads: CASSPGRVSGANVLTF. For the CDR3, the DNA is TGCGCCAGCAGCCCGGGAAGGGTCTCTGGGGCCAACGTCCTGACTTTC. The chain is built from TRBV5-1 and TRBJ2-6, with D tentatively TRBD2 (5 bases). The CDR3 is 16 residues long. CDR1 and CDR2 (germline): SGHRS, YFSETQ. V gave up 4 bases and J gave up 0 bases, with 11 bases separating them.

The chain links TRBV19 to TRBJ2-1; D gene unclear. Germline-derived CDR1 and CDR2 are LNHDA and SQIVND (reference sequence). Trimming took 3 bases from V and 7 from J, leaving 4 bases between them. The CDR3 length is 11 residues. This CDR3 reads CASSIRNEQFF. The CDR3 region has the DNA TGTGCCAGTAGTATCCGGAATGAGCAGTTCTTC.

The rearrangement joins TRBV15 to TRBJ2-3; the match to TRBD2 covers 14 bases. The CDR3 covers 15 residues. CDR1 and CDR2 (germline): LNHNV, YYDKDF (reference sequence). V trimming: 6 bases; J trimming: 7 bases; junction bases outside the gene matches: 6. CDR3 coding DNA: TGTGCCACCAGAAGGACTAGCGGGGGGCTTTATACGCAGTATTTT. Amino acid sequence: CATRRTSGGLYTQYF.